This TCR beta chain was identified during a study of cytomegalovirus exposure and HLA in healthy donors. The germline CDR1 and CDR2 sequences are LNHDA and SQIVND (reference sequence). The CDR3 loop spans 13 amino acids. Trimming at V came to 5 bases and at J to 3 bases, leaving 2 bases not matched to a gene. This clone has just a few counts. As yet, its antigen is unknown. It was with 60 Vbeta and 13 Jbeta primers that the PCR ran. This table comes from immunoSEQ multiplex PCR, and its TCRdb copy is limited to in-frame clones, with some not included. The sample lists approximately 150,000 clones, about two thirds occurring once. Findings and caveats of the study: Compared with the roughly 700-donor mean, an Asian-associated ancestry cluster reportedly had fewer N-insertions, according to a later analysis. The productive fraction for most TCR beta V segments was about 90% or about 30% in an earlier analysis.

The specimen was PBMCs. This TCR derives from a man in his 60s in good health and CMV-seronegative. This chain uses TRBV19 with TRBJ1-1, with 8 bases lining up with TRBD1. The CDR3 coding sequence is TGTGCCAGTAGTCACAGGGGGGACACTGAAGCTTTCTTT. It translates to CASSHRGDTEAFF.